This T cell receptor beta chain was sequenced in a study of CD4 T cells in relation to SARS-CoV-2 and coronaviruses. Study findings and constraints: Pre-pandemic and post-infection samples never came from the same donor.

Comments on this clone: Antigen unknown.

Trimming stripped 6 bases from V and 0 bases from J, with 10 bases between. The CDR3 extends over 13 amino acids. CDR1 and CDR2 (germline): SQVTM, ANQGSEA. CD4+ T cells from unexposed donors were obtained before the COVID-19 pandemic (2011-2018). After 10 to 11 days of culture, CD4+ T cells were isolated. The protocol was immunoSEQ multiplex PCR, while the TCRdb copy is restricted to in-frame clones and leaves out a portion. This repertoire shows some 29,000 clones, less than 85% found once; its top ten account for roughly 14%. The chain joins TRBV29-1 to TRBJ2-3; tentative D call: TRBD1 (6 bases). Sample: CD4+ T cells from PBMCs, cultured in vitro. This receptor was identified in a human donor in good health. The CDR3: CSVDRSSTDTQYF. The CDR3 region has the DNA TGCAGCGTGGACAGATCTAGCACAGATACGCAGTATTTT.